What follows is one T cell receptor beta chain and its context. Collection of blood occurred at baseline, at cycle 4 day 1, and at cycle 7 day 1. This specimen comes from a study of OX40 agonist ivuxolimab in advanced cancers. Study summary: Patients were treated with intravenous ivuxolimab, dosed at 0.01 to 10 mg/kg and infused every 2 weeks.

The table came from immunoSEQ multiplex PCR; TCRdb's copy has only in-frame clones and leaves some out. The sample includes tens of thousands of clones, approximately 90% of them seen just once. The CDR3 has 14 residues. V lost 7 bases and J lost 2, with 14 bases in between. Germline assignment: CDR1 SGHRS and CDR2 YFSETQ. The material was CD4+ or CD8+ T cells sorted from blood, obtained in a trial of the OX40 agonist ivuxolimab. The receptor comes from an adult with an advanced solid tumor such as melanoma, head and neck, liver or kidney cancer. The chain links TRBV5-1 to TRBJ2-3; D might be TRBD2 (6 bases). This chain's CDR3 is CASGGAGITDTQYF. In nucleotides, the CDR3 is TGCGCCAGCGGGGGTGCGGGGATCACAGATACGCAGTATTTT.